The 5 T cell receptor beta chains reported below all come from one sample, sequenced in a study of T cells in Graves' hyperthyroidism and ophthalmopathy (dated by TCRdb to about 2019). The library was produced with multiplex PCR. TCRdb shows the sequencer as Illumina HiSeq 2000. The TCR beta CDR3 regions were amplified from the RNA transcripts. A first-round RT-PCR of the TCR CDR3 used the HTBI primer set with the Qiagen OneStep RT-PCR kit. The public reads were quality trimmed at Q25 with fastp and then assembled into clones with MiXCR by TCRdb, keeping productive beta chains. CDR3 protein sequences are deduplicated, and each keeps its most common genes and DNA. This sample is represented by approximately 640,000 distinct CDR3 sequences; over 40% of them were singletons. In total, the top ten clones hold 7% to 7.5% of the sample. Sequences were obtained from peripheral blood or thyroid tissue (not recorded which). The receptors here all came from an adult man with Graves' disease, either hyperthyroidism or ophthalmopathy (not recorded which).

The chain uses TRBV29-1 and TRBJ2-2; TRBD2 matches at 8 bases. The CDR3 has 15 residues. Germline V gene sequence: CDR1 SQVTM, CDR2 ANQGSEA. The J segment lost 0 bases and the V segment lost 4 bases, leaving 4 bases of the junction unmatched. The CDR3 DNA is TGCAGCGTTGTCAGTAGCGGGGCGAACACCGGGGAGCTGTTTTTT. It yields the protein CSVVSSGANTGELFF.

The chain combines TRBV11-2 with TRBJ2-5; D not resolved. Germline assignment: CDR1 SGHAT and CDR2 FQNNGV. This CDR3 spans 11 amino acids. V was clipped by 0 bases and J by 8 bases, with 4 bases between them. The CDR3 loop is CASSLELTQYF. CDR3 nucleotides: TGTGCCAGCAGCTTAGAACTAACCCAGTACTTC.

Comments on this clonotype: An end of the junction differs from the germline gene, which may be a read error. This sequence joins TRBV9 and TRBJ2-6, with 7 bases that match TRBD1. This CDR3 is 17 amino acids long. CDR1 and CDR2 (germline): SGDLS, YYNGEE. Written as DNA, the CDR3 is TGTGCCAGCAGTCGACAGGGAATCAGCTCTGGGGCCAACGGCCTGACTTTC. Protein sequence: CASSRQGISSGANGLTF.

CDR3 nucleotide sequence: TGCAGTGCTGGGGACGGCTCCTACGAGCAGTACTTC. Encoded protein: CSAGDGSYEQYF. The rearrangement uses TRBV20-1 and TRBJ2-7; D possibly uses TRBD1 or TRBD2 (5 bases each). Germline CDR1 DFQATT, CDR2 SNEGSKA (reference sequence). The CDR3 covers 12 residues. The ends were cut back, 5 bases at V and 0 bases at J, with 8 bases in the middle.

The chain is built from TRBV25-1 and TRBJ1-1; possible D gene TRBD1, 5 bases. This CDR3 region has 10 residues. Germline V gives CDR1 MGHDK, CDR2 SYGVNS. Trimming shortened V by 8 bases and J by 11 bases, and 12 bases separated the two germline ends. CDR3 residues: CASLGGVAFF. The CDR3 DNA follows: TGTGCCAGCTTGGGAGGGGTCGCTTTCTTT.